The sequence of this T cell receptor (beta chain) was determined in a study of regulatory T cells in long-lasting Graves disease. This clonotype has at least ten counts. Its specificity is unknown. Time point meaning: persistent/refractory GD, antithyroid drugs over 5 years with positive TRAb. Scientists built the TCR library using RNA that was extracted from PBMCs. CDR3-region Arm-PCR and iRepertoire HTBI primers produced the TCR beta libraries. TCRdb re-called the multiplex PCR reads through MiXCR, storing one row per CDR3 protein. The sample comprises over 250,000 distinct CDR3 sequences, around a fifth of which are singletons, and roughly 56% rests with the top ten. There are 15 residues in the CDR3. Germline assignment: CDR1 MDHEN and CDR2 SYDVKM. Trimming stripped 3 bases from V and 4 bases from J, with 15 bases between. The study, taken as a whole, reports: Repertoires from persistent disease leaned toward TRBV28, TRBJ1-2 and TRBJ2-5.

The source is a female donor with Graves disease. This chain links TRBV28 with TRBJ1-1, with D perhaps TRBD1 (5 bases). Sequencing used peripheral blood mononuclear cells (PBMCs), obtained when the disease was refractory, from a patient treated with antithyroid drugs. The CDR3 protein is CASSFPDRVGTEAFF. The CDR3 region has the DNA TGTGCCAGCAGTTTCCCTGACAGAGTTGGCACTGAAGCTTTCTTT.